A single sample gave rise to the 21 T cell receptor beta chains below, sequenced in a study of a mutant IDH1 vaccine in newly diagnosed glioma. Specified time point: week 35, safety follow-up. Each dose delivered 300 ug of mutant IDH1 20-mer peptide subcutaneously with imiquimod. Assay: immunoSEQ multiplex PCR; the TCRdb copy retains only in-frame clones and omits some. Of approximately 28,000 clones listed, around 78% were seen once; the top ten hold 25% to 35%. No antigen has been assigned to these receptors. The source was PBMCs, collected from a glioma patient whose treatment included an IDH1 peptide vaccine. The receptors originated from a man between 25 and 39 years old with glioma.

This sequence joins TRBV6-5 and TRBJ1-2; D gene unclear. CDR3 length: 14 amino acids. V was clipped by 5 bases and J by 1 base, with 11 bases between them. Germline V CDR1 and CDR2: MNHEY, SVGAGI. CDR3: CASSIGPINYGYTF. Here the CDR3 DNA reads TGTGCCAGCAGTATTGGACCGATTAACTATGGCTACACCTTC.

The gene calls are TRBV28 and TRBJ1-2; 7 nucleotides align to TRBD1. CDR1 is MDHEN and CDR2 is SYDVKM in the germline V gene. V trimming: 4 bases; J trimming: 4 bases; junction bases outside the gene matches: 9. This CDR3 region has 15 residues. For the CDR3, the DNA is TGTGCCAGCAGTTCTCTCTTGACAGGGATCTATGGCTACACCTTC. It is translated as CASSSLLTGIYGYTF.

The rearrangement links TRBV28 to TRBJ1-3, with D perhaps matching TRBD1 (6 bases). The CDR3 has 18 amino acids. Looked up from germline, CDR1 is MDHEN and CDR2 is SYDVKM. V was clipped by 4 bases and J by 0 bases, with 19 bases between them. The CDR3 spells CASSSPGQTSSSGNTIYF. CDR3 in DNA: TGTGCCAGCAGTTCCCCCGGACAGACTTCGAGCTCTGGAAACACCATATATTTT.

For the CDR3, the DNA is TGTGCCAGCAGCTCAAAGGGCTCCGGGGGTGGCTACGAGCAGTACTTC. This gives the protein CASSSKGSGGGYEQYF. The chain carries TRBV7-9 and TRBJ2-7, with a tentative D call TRBD2 (6 bases). The germline V gene encodes CDR1 SEHNR and CDR2 FQNEAQ (reference sequence). V was trimmed by 4 bases and J by 3 bases, leaving 19 bases between them. The CDR3 has 16 residues.

This CDR3 is CASSLGQTKLFF. CDR3 nucleotides: TGCGCCAGCAGCTTGGGACAAACAAAACTGTTTTTT. The V call is TRBV5-1, the J call TRBJ1-4; D remains unclear. Trimming took 0 bases from V and 10 from J, leaving 7 bases between them. This CDR3 is built from 12 residues. CDR1 is SGHRS, CDR2 YFSETQ, per germline. Complete variable domain (other parts from reference TRBV5-1 and TRBJ1-4): KAGVTQTPRYLIKTRGQQVTLSCSPISGHRSVSWYQQTPGQGLQFLFEYFSETQRNKGNFPGRFSGRQFSNSRSEMNVSTLELGDSALYLCASSLGQTKLFFGSGTQLSVL.

V and J are TRBV29-1 and TRBJ2-1; D ambiguous. The CDR3 is 11 residues long. V was cut by 4 bases and J by 5 bases, with 6 bases left in between. Germline loops: CDR1 SQVTM, CDR2 ANQGSEA. The CDR3 DNA reads as TGCAGCGTTGGAGAGAACAATGAGCAGTTCTTC. Its translation: CSVGENNEQFF.

This chain uses TRBV19 with TRBJ1-4, with no clear D. V lost 8 bases to trimming and J lost 5 bases, with 6 bases between them. This CDR3 has 11 residues. Per the germline V gene, CDR1 is LNHDA and CDR2 is SQIVND (reference sequence). The CDR3 DNA reads as TGTGCCAGTTGGAAGAATGAAAAACTGTTTTTT. Translated, it gives CASWKNEKLFF.

CDR3 sequence (DNA): TGTGCCACCAGCAGAGCGCGGGGACCAGGGACTGAAGCTTTCTTT. Protein product: CATSRARGPGTEAFF. This rearrangement joins TRBV15 to TRBJ1-1; D may be TRBD1 (5 bases). Germline V gene sequence: CDR1 LNHNV, CDR2 YYDKDF (reference sequence). CDR3 length: 15 amino acids. Trimming cost V 1 base and J 5 bases, with 14 bases left between them.

The chain combines TRBV4-3 with TRBJ1-2; 9 bases align to TRBD1. The CDR3 runs 16 residues. V trimming: 1 base; J trimming: 1 base; junction bases outside the gene matches: 4. Germline CDR1 is LGHNA and CDR2 is YSLEER. CDR3 amino acids: CASSQVGTGFNYGYTF. CDR3 coding DNA: TGCGCCAGCAGCCAAGTAGGGACAGGGTTTAACTATGGCTACACCTTC.

The chain links TRBV9 to TRBJ1-2, with D possibly TRBD1 on 5 matching bases. Germline V gene lookup returns CDR1 SGDLS and CDR2 YYNGEE. Between the trimmed V and J ends, which lost 0 bases and 8 bases, there was a span of 20 bases. The CDR3 length is 16 residues. CDR3 loop: CASSVAPQTDNRGYTF. The CDR3 nucleotides are TGTGCCAGCAGCGTAGCCCCACAAACGGACAATCGGGGCTACACCTTC. Supplemented by reference TRBV9 and TRBJ1-2, the full variable domain reads DSGVTQTPKHLITATGQRVTLRCSPRSGDLSVYWYQQSLDQGLQFLIQYYNGEERAKGNILERFSAQQFPDLHSELNLSSLELGDSALYFCASSVAPQTDNRGYTFGSGTRLTVV.

The chain has TRBV2 and TRBJ2-5; D is possibly TRBD2 (5 bases). Germline CDR1 reads SNHLY; CDR2 reads FYNNEI. Trimming shortened V by 1 base and J by 5 bases, and 11 bases separated the two germline ends. The CDR3 extends over 14 amino acids. The CDR3 here is CASSEDGVSETQYF. The DNA for the CDR3 is TGTGCCAGCAGTGAAGACGGGGTAAGCGAGACCCAGTACTTC.

The chain links TRBV5-4 to TRBJ1-1, with D tentatively TRBD1 (6 bases). Germline V CDR1 and CDR2: SGHNT, YYREEE (reference sequence). Deletions cut 3 bases from V and 4 bases from J, with 16 bases between. This CDR3 spans 15 amino acids. The CDR3 DNA reads TGTGCCAGCAGCTCGAACAGGGCCGATAGCACTGAAGCTTTCTTT. Translation gives CASSSNRADSTEAFF.

The chain carries TRBV30 and TRBJ1-2, with D unclear. The CDR3 loop spans 17 amino acids. V was clipped by 0 bases and J by 2 bases, with 19 bases between them. From germline, CDR1 is GTSNPN and CDR2 SVGIG (reference sequence). CDR3 nucleotide sequence: TGTGCCTGGAGTGTTTACGGACCGAAGCTACTAAACTATGGCTACACCTTC. Translation: CAWSVYGPKLLNYGYTF. The full variable domain, completed using reference TRBV30 and TRBJ1-2, is SQTIHQWPATLVQPVGSPLSLECTVEGTSNPNLYWYRQAAGRGLQLLFYSVGIGQISSEVPQNLSASRPQDRQFILSSKKLLLSDSGFYLCAWSVYGPKLLNYGYTFGSGTRLTVV.

The chain carries TRBV28 and TRBJ1-2; 7 nucleotides agree with TRBD1. The CDR3 is made up of 15 amino acids. V was clipped by 5 bases and J by 0 bases; unmatched bases: 6. CDR1 is MDHEN, CDR2 SYDVKM, per germline. CDR3 in DNA: TGTGCCAGCAGTAACGACAGGGCCTCTAACTATGGCTACACCTTC. This codes for CASSNDRASNYGYTF.

The rearrangement uses TRBV5-1 and TRBJ2-7, with D perhaps matching TRBD2 (5 bases). V was cut by 3 bases and J by 1 base, with 11 bases left in between. The CDR3 extends over 14 amino acids. Germline lookup yields CDR1 SGHRS and CDR2 YFSETQ. The CDR3 region has the DNA TGCGCCAGCAGCTCGGAGGACCGGTCCTACGAGCAGTACTTC. It encodes CASSSEDRSYEQYF.

The chain is built from TRBV30 and TRBJ1-5; TRBD1 is a possible D gene (6 bases). Germline V CDR1 and CDR2: GTSNPN, SVGIG (reference sequence). Deletions cut 3 bases from V and 2 bases from J, with 11 bases between. This CDR3 spans 14 amino acids. The CDR3 is CAWSLPGGNQPQHF. Written as DNA, the CDR3 is TGTGCCTGGAGCTTGCCAGGGGGCAATCAGCCCCAGCATTTT. The whole variable domain, filled in from reference TRBV30 and TRBJ1-5, reads SQTIHQWPATLVQPVGSPLSLECTVEGTSNPNLYWYRQAAGRGLQLLFYSVGIGQISSEVPQNLSASRPQDRQFILSSKKLLLSDSGFYLCAWSLPGGNQPQHFGDGTRLSIL.

The V and J genes are TRBV4-3 and TRBJ1-2; tentatively, D is TRBD1 (5 bases). The CDR3 is made up of 13 amino acids. Trimming took off 0 bases at V and 8 bases at J, with 10 bases between the two ends. The germline gives CDR1 LGHNA, CDR2 YSLEER. CDR3 bases: TGCGCCAGCAGCCAAGATGGGGCAGGGGGCTACACCTTC. The encoded protein is CASSQDGAGGYTF.

The V call is TRBV13, the J call TRBJ1-5; the match to TRBD1 covers 8 bases. This CDR3 region has 14 residues. CDR1 and CDR2 (germline): PRHDT, FYEKMQ (reference sequence). The junction had 5 bases not matched to a gene; V was cut back by 5 bases and J by 5 bases. For the CDR3, the DNA is TGTGCCAGCAGCAAGGGGACAGGAGATCAGCCCCAGCATTTT. As protein: CASSKGTGDQPQHF.

The rearrangement joins TRBV30 to TRBJ1-2; D is possibly TRBD1 (5 bases). The V gene's germline CDR1 is GTSNPN and CDR2 SVGIG (reference sequence). Between the trimmed V and J ends, which lost 2 bases and 4 bases, there was a span of 11 bases. The CDR3 contains 13 residues. The CDR3 loop is CAWSRGGGYGYTF. The DNA for the CDR3 is TGTGCCTGGAGTCGCGGGGGGGGCTATGGCTACACCTTC.

The chain links TRBV10-3 to TRBJ2-7, with a weak D call TRBD1 (6 bases). This CDR3 comprises 13 residues. V was trimmed by 6 bases and J by 1 base, leaving 10 bases between them. In germline, CDR1 is ENHRY, CDR2 SYGVKD. The CDR3 loop reads CAISLGQSYEQYF. CDR3 nucleotides: TGTGCCATCAGCCTCGGACAGTCCTACGAGCAGTACTTC.

This clone was seen only a few times. This chain uses TRBV4-1 with TRBJ2-7, with 11 bases identical to TRBD1. Germline CDR1 is MGHRA and CDR2 is YSYEKL. The CDR3 consists of 15 residues. The V segment lost 2 bases and the J segment 4 bases; nucleotides outside the gene matches: 4. CDR3 protein: CASSQIGQGAYEQYF. The CDR3, as DNA: TGCGCCAGCAGCCAAATTGGACAGGGGGCGTACGAGCAGTACTTC.